These 22 T cell receptor beta chains share one sample of origin, sequenced in a study of T-cell reconstitution after alpha-beta-depleted transplantation in children listed by TCRdb under 2016. Per the publication, the treatment or condition label means: allogeneic hematopoietic cell transplantation with graft depleted of TCRalphabeta T cells and CD19 B cells. To prepare the library, PCR was applied. This sample was sequenced with an Illumina HiSeq 2500. TCR libraries were prepared with molecular barcoding, using unique molecular identifiers to normalize TCRbeta repertoire quantification. TCRdb handled the public reads itself, with Q25 trimming in fastp and clone calling in MiXCR, and kept productive beta chains. Rows are unified per CDR3 protein, each entry keeping the most common DNA and genes. The sample table lists under 250,000 distinct CDR3 sequences, roughly 6.6% of them with a count of one. The ten most abundant clones make up about 6% of the sample.

Sequenced here: PBMCs, sampled before TCRalphabeta/CD19-depleted stem cell transplant. The receptors originated from a boy between 2 and 10 years old with acute lymphoblastic leukemia, due to receive a stem cell transplant.

This clonotype was found many times. The rearrangement uses TRBV14 and TRBJ1-1, with 7 bases that match TRBD1. The germline gives CDR1 SGHDN, CDR2 FVKESK. This CDR3 region has 17 residues. V was clipped by 4 bases and J by 6 bases; unmatched bases: 17. CDR3 sequence: CASSPVDYRGGIAEAFF. The CDR3 DNA reads TGTGCCAGCAGCCCTGTGGACTACAGGGGAGGTATCGCTGAAGCTTTCTTT.

This clonotype was recorded many times. The chain has TRBV12-3 or TRBV12-4 and TRBJ1-1; a possible D gene is TRBD1 (5 bases). Trimming stripped 8 bases from V and 5 bases from J, with 18 bases between. The CDR3 runs 14 residues. The CDR3 DNA reads TGTGCCAGCCCTAACCCTCGGGGCGTAACTGAAGCTTTCTTT. It yields the protein CASPNPRGVTEAFF.

This clonotype was counted only a few times. The J gene is TRBJ1-2, the V gene TRBV28; D is unclear. This CDR3 contains 14 residues. V was cut by 6 bases and J by 7 bases, with 18 bases left in between. Germline V gene lookup returns CDR1 MDHEN and CDR2 SYDVKM. CDR3 bases: TGTGCCAGCAGGGACGAGGCCGCCTTATTTGGCTACACCTTC. Its translation: CASRDEAALFGYTF.

With regard to this clonotype: A much larger clone lies one base from this, so it may be a read error. Given the absence of the conserved phenylalanine or tryptophan at the CDR3 end, a read error is likely. The rearrangement links TRBV15 to TRBJ1-1, with D unclear. CDR1 is LNHNV, CDR2 YYDKDF, per germline (reference sequence). Trimming removed 3 bases at V and 7 bases at J, with 12 bases between. This CDR3 has 13 amino acids. The CDR3 region has the DNA TGTGCCACCAGCAGCGACCCAGGTGGTGAAGCTTTCTAT. It specifies CATSSDPGGEAFY.

There are many counts of this clonotype. The genes are TRBV12-3 or TRBV12-4 and TRBJ2-3; 9 nucleotides line up with TRBD1. Trimming removed 6 bases from V and 3 bases from J; junction bases left unmatched: 7. CDR3 length: 15 residues. CDR3 in DNA: TGTGCCAGCAGACTGGACAGGGGAGGTACAGATACGCAGTATTTT. Amino acid sequence: CASRLDRGGTDTQYF.

The chain is built from TRBV28 and TRBJ1-5; D might be TRBD1 (5 bases). From germline, CDR1 is MDHEN and CDR2 SYDVKM. The V and J ends lost 7 bases and 6 bases respectively, with 10 bases between them. CDR3 length equals 12 residues. Here the CDR3 reads CASTDGAQPQHF. The CDR3 coding sequence is TGTGCCAGCACCGACGGGGCTCAGCCCCAGCATTTT.

This clonotype was seen ten or more times. The chain joins TRBV11-2 to TRBJ2-7; TRBD2 aligns across 9 bases. J lost 2 bases, V lost 0 bases, and 5 bases had no gene match. The CDR3 extends over 16 amino acids. CDR1 is SGHAT and CDR2 is FQNNGV in the germline V gene. DNA of the CDR3: TGTGCCAGCAGCTTAGATCGGGCTAGCGGGACCTACGAGCAGTACTTC. As protein: CASSLDRASGTYEQYF.

V gene TRBV6-5 combines with J gene TRBJ1-6; 10 nucleotides agree with TRBD1. CDR1 is MNHEY, CDR2 SVGAGI, per germline. This CDR3 is built from 16 residues. The ends lost 0 bases at V and 10 bases at J; junction bases unmatched: 6. CDR3 DNA sequence: TGTGCCAGCAGTTACTCTGACAGGGGGCGTGGGTCACCCCTCCACTTT. This sequence encodes CASSYSDRGRGSPLHF.

This clonotype showed up many times. J is TRBJ2-3 and V is TRBV29-1; the D gene is possibly TRBD2 (5 bases). Trimming left V 2 bases short and J 0 bases short, with 12 bases between. This CDR3 comprises 15 residues. Germline V gives CDR1 SQVTM, CDR2 ANQGSEA. CDR3 sequence (DNA): TGCAGCGTTGAATCCGGAGGTTCTAGCACAGATACGCAGTATTTT. Translated, it gives CSVESGGSSTDTQYF.

This chain links TRBV6-6 with TRBJ1-2; weak D call: TRBD1 (5 bases). Trimming removed 9 bases from V and 8 bases from J, with 13 bases in between. The CDR3 runs 11 residues. The germline V gene encodes CDR1 MNHNY and CDR2 SVGAGI (reference sequence). The CDR3 coding sequence is TGTGCCAGTATTGGGGGAGAAGGCTACACCTTC. This codes for CASIGGEGYTF.

This clonotype was counted ten times or more. The chain carries TRBV28 and TRBJ2-2; TRBD2 aligns across 9 bases. CDR3 length: 15 residues. The ends lost 5 bases at V and 2 bases at J; junction bases unmatched: 3. Germline V gives CDR1 MDHEN, CDR2 SYDVKM. CDR3 in amino acids: CASSISGSNTGELFF. The CDR3 nucleotides read TGTGCCAGCAGTATTAGCGGGAGTAACACCGGGGAGCTGTTTTTT.

V is TRBV7-8 and J is TRBJ1-6, with D possibly being TRBD1 (5 bases). V shed 5 bases and J shed 5 bases, with 13 bases lying between them. Germline loops: CDR1 SGHVS, CDR2 FQNEAQ. The CDR3 is 15 amino acids. CDR3 nucleotides: TGTGCCAGCAGCCTCAGGGTGGCTAATAATTCACCCCTCCACTTT. This sequence encodes CASSLRVANNSPLHF.

Ten or more counts support this clonotype. The chain is built from TRBV20-1 and TRBJ2-3; 8 bases align to TRBD2. J gave up 2 bases and V 5 bases, and 6 bases lay outside the gene matches. Germline-derived CDR1 and CDR2 are DFQATT and SNEGSKA (reference sequence). The CDR3 runs to 14 residues. The CDR3: CSAPASGLTDTQYF. The CDR3, as DNA: TGCAGTGCTCCCGCTAGCGGGCTCACAGATACGCAGTATTTT.

The chain combines TRBV23-1 with TRBJ2-1, with no clear D. TRBV23-1 is designated an ORF whose function remains uncertain. CDR3 size: 12 residues. Trimming removed 8 bases from V and 8 bases from J, with 13 bases in between. The CDR3 DNA follows: TGCGCCAGCGACCCTTCAGCCGATGAGCAGTTCTTC. It codes for CASDPSADEQFF.

This clonotype was seen ten or more times. The chain joins TRBV7-2 to TRBJ1-1, with D perhaps matching TRBD1 (5 bases). V gave up 0 bases and J gave up 5 bases, with 10 bases separating them. CDR1 SGHTA and CDR2 FQGNSA come from the germline V gene. The CDR3 extends over 14 amino acids. CDR3 protein: CASSLAPGRTEAFF. CDR3 nucleotide sequence: TGTGCCAGCAGCTTAGCTCCAGGGCGGACTGAAGCTTTCTTT. Based on the CDR3 plus reference TRBV7-2 and TRBJ1-1, the full variable domain is GAGVSQSPSNKVTEKGKDVELRCDPISGHTALYWYRQSLGQGLEFLIYFQGNSAPDKSGLPSDRFSAERTGGSVSTLTIQRTQQEDSAVYLCASSLAPGRTEAFFGQGTRLTVV.

This clonotype was seen repeatedly, ten times or more. This chain joins TRBV27 and TRBJ2-7, with 7 nucleotides matching TRBD2. The CDR3 length is 16 residues. The germline gives CDR1 MNHEY, CDR2 SMNVEV (reference sequence). The junction had 12 bases not matched to a gene; V was cut back by 4 bases and J by 3 bases. The CDR3 region has the DNA TGTGCCAGCAGTTCCCAACCCGCGGGGGAGGGCTACGAGCAGTACTTC. Its translation: CASSSQPAGEGYEQYF.

This clonotype was detected many times. The chain links TRBV27 to TRBJ2-7, with 12 bases lining up with TRBD2. CDR1 and CDR2 from the germline V gene are MNHEY and SMNVEV (reference sequence). The trim removed 5 bases at V and 5 bases at J, leaving 7 bases unmatched. The CDR3 contains 15 residues. The CDR3 sequence: CASSIRTSGMDEQYF. CDR3 bases: TGTGCCAGCAGTATCCGGACTAGCGGGATGGACGAGCAGTACTTC.

This clonotype was detected only a few times. This chain uses TRBV7-9 with TRBJ2-1; no firm D call. The CDR3 has 15 residues. Germline loops: CDR1 SEHNR, CDR2 FQNEAQ (reference sequence). Trimming left V 6 bases short and J 4 bases short, with 16 bases between. The DNA for the CDR3 is TGTGCCAGCAGAGTTGACCCTAGGCCGTACAATGAGCAGTTCTTC. Translated, it gives CASRVDPRPYNEQFF.

This clonotype has a count of ten or more. In nucleotides, the CDR3 is TGTGCCAGCAGTTCGAACCGGGACAGGGACTACGAGCAGTACTTC. Protein product: CASSSNRDRDYEQYF. This chain uses TRBV7-9 with TRBJ2-7; 9 bases are shared with TRBD1. The CDR3 has 15 amino acids. Germline CDR1 is SEHNR and CDR2 is FQNEAQ (reference sequence). The V gene end was trimmed by 6 bases and the J gene end by 3 bases; junction bases not matched to a gene: 9.

This clonotype was seen repeatedly, ten times or more. The chain is built from TRBV5-1 and TRBJ2-3, with TRBD1 matching over 12 bases. CDR3 length: 15 residues. Losses at the gene ends were 4 bases for V and 3 bases for J; bases not matched to a gene: 3. Germline CDR1 reads SGHRS; CDR2 reads YFSETQ. The CDR3 region is CASSRGQGATDTQYF. In nucleotides, the CDR3 is TGCGCCAGCAGCAGGGGACAGGGGGCTACAGATACGCAGTATTTT. Based on the CDR3 plus reference TRBV5-1 and TRBJ2-3, the full variable domain is KAGVTQTPRYLIKTRGQQVTLSCSPISGHRSVSWYQQTPGQGLQFLFEYFSETQRNKGNFPGRFSGRQFSNSRSEMNVSTLELGDSALYLCASSRGQGATDTQYFGPGTRLTVL.

This clonotype was picked up a small number of times. The V and J genes are TRBV10-3 and TRBJ2-1; TRBD2 agrees at 8 bases. Germline lookup yields CDR1 ENHRY and CDR2 SYGVKD. The CDR3 contains 15 residues. V dropped 6 bases and J dropped 4; count of bases not matched to a gene: 8. Written as DNA, the CDR3 is TGTGCCATCAGGGACACTAGCGGTCCATACAATGAGCAGTTCTTC. This encodes CAIRDTSGPYNEQFF.

The chain uses TRBV20-1 and TRBJ2-6; TRBD1 aligns across 9 bases. V lost 5 bases, J lost 0 bases, and 11 bases stayed unmatched. Germline lookup yields CDR1 DFQATT and CDR2 SNEGSKA (reference sequence). The CDR3 sequence is 18 residues long. Here the CDR3 reads CSALRWTGEGSGANVLTF. The CDR3 region has the DNA TGCAGTGCTCTGAGATGGACAGGGGAAGGCTCTGGGGCCAACGTCCTGACTTTC.